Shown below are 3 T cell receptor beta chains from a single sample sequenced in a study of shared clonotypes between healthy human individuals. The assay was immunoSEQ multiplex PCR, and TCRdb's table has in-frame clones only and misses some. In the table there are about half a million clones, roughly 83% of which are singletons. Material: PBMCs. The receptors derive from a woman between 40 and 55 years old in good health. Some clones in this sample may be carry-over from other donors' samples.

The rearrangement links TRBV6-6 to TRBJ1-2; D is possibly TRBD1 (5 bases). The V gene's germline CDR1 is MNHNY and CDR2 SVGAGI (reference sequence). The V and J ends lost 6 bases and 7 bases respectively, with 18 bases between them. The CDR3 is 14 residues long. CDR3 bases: TGTGCCAGCAGGAGGGGATCGTTGGGGGTTGGCTACACCTTC. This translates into CASRRGSLGVGYTF.

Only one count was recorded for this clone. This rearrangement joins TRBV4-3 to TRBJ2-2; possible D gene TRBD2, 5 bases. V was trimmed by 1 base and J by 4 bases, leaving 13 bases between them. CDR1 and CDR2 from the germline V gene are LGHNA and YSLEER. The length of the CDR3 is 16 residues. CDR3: CASSQGERTFTGELFF. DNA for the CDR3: TGCGCCAGCAGCCAAGGGGAGAGGACCTTCACCGGGGAGCTGTTTTTT.

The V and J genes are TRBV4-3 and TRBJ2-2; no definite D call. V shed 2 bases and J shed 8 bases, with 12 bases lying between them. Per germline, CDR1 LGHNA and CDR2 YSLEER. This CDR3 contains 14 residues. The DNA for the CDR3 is TGCGCCAGCAGCCAATGGTCTGCTGGTGGGGAGCTGTTTTTT. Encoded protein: CASSQWSAGGELFF.